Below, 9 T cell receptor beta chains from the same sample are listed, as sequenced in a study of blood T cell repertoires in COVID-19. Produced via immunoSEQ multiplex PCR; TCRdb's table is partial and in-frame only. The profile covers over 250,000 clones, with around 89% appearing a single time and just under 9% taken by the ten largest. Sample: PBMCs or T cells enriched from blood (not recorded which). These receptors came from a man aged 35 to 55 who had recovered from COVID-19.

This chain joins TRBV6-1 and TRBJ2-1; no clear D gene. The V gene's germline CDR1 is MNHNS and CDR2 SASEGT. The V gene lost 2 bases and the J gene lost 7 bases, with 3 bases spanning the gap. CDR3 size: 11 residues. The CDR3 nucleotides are TGTGCCAGCAGTGAAATAAATGAGCAGTTCTTC. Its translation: CASSEINEQFF.

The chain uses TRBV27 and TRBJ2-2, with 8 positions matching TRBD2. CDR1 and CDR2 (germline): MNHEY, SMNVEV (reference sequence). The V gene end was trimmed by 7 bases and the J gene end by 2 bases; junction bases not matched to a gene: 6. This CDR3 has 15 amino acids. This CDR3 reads CASTGGGLNTGELFF. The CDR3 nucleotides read TGTGCCAGCACGGGGGGGGGCCTTAACACCGGGGAGCTGTTTTTT.

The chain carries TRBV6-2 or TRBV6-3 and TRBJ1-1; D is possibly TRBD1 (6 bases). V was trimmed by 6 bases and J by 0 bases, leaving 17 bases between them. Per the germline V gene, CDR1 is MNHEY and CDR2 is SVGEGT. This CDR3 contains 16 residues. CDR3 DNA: TGTGCCAGCAGCCCTAAATGGACAGTGCTGAACACTGAAGCTTTCTTT. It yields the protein CASSPKWTVLNTEAFF.

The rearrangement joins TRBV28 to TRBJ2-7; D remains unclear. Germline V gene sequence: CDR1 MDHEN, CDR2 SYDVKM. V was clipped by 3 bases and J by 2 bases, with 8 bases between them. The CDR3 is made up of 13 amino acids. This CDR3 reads CASSFISTYEQYF. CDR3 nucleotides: TGTGCCAGCAGTTTTATTAGTACCTACGAGCAGTACTTC.

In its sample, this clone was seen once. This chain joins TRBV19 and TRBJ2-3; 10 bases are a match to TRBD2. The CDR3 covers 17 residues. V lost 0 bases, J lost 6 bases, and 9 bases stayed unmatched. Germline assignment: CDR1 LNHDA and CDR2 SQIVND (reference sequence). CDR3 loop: CASSIDRTSGFADTQYF. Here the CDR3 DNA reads TGTGCCAGTAGTATAGACCGGACTAGCGGATTCGCGGATACGCAGTATTTT.

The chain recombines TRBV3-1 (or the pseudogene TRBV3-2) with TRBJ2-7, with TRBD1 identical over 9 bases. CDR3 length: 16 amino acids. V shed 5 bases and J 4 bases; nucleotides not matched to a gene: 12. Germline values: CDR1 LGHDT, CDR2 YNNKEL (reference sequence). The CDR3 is CASSSRVTGGGYEQYF. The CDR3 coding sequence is TGTGCCAGCAGCTCAAGGGTGACAGGGGGTGGGTACGAGCAGTACTTC.

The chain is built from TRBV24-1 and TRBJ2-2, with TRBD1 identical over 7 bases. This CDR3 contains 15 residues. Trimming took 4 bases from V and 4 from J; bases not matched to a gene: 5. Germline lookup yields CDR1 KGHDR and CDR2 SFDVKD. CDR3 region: CATSDPGQITGELFF. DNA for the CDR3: TGTGCCACCAGTGACCCGGGACAGATCACCGGGGAGCTGTTTTTT.

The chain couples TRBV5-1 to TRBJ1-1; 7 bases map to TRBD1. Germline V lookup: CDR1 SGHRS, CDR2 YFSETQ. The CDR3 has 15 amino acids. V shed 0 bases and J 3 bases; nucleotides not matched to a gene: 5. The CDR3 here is CASSLVPGGDTEAFF. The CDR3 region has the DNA TGCGCCAGCAGCTTGGTTCCAGGGGGAGACACTGAAGCTTTCTTT.

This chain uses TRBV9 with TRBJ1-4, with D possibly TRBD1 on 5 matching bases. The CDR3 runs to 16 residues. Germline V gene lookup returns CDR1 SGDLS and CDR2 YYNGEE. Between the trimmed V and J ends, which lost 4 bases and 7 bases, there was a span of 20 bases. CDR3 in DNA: TGTGCCAGCAGCCCGACCCGAGCAGGGTTCGGTGAAAAACTGTTTTTT. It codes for CASSPTRAGFGEKLFF.